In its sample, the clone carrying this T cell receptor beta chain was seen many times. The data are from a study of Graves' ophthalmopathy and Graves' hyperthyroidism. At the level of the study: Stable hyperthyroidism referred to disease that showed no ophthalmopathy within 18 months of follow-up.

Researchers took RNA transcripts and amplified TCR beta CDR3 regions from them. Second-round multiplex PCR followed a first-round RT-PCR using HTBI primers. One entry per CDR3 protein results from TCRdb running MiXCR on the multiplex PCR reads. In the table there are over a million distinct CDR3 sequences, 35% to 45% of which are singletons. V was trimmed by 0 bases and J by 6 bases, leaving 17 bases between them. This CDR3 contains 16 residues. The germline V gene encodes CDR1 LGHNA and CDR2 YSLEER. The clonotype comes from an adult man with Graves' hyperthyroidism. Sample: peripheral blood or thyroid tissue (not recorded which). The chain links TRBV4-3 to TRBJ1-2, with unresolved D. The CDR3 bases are TGCGCCAGCAGCCAAGACACCCGCTTGAGAGGGAATGGCTACACCTTC. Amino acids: CASSQDTRLRGNGYTF.